The rows below give T cell receptor beta chains drawn from one sample of a study of beta chain features in type 1 diabetes. Sequencing used immunoSEQ multiplex PCR; TCRdb keeps in-frame clones, though not all of them. The table lists roughly 350,000 clones, 11% of them singletons. Sequenced input: naive CD4+ T cells from blood. Receptor source: a woman aged 25 to 39 in good health. Both conserved end residues are part of each CDR3. Fields, in order: V gene, clone size, J gene, D gene, CDR3 DNA, CDR3 protein. D genes are given only for firm matches. Only part of the rows carry a size: once, few, many, or a class if the clone is expanded.

V: TRBV7-2; size: -; J: TRBJ2-5; D: TRBD2; DNA: TGTGCCAGCAACCCGTCGGGGGGGGCGTGGGAGACCCAGTACTTC; CDR3: CASNPSGGAWETQYF
V: TRBV5-4; size: once; J: TRBJ2-1; D: -; DNA: TGTGCCAGCAGCCGGGAGGAGCAGTTCTTC; CDR3: CASSREEQFF
V: TRBV7-2; size: -; J: TRBJ2-7; D: TRBD1; DNA: TGTGCCAGCAGCCAAACAGGGGTGTCAAAAGTAATCTACGAGCAGTACTTC; CDR3: CASSQTGVSKVIYEQYF
V: TRBV11-2; size: few; J: TRBJ2-3; D: TRBD2; DNA: TGTGCCAGCACCGCCTCCGGACTAGCGGGAGTGCTAGATACGCAGTATTTT; CDR3: CASTASGLAGVLDTQYF
V: TRBV15; size: -; J: TRBJ1-2; D: TRBD1; DNA: TGTGCCACCAGCTTCCGGACAGGGAGTAGCTACACCTTC; CDR3: CATSFRTGSSYTF
V: TRBV7-8; size: -; J: TRBJ2-3; D: -; DNA: TGTGCCAGCAGCTTTGGAGGGGCTGGAGCAGATACGCAGTATTTT; CDR3: CASSFGGAGADTQYF
V: TRBV15; size: -; J: TRBJ2-3; D: TRBD2; DNA: TGTGCCACCAGCAGGGGACTAGCGGGATCTACGCAGTATTTT; CDR3: CATSRGLAGSTQYF
V: TRBV25-1; size: -; J: TRBJ2-1; D: TRBD2; DNA: TGTGCCAGCACCCCGGGGGGCTCCTACAATGAGCAGTTCTTC; CDR3: CASTPGGSYNEQFF
V: TRBV9; size: few; J: TRBJ2-1; D: TRBD2; DNA: TGTGCCAGCAGCGTAGGAGCGGGAGGGCCCTCGTCCTACAATGAGCAGTTCTTC; CDR3: CASSVGAGGPSSYNEQFF
V: TRBV30; size: -; J: TRBJ1-5; D: -; DNA: TGTGCCTGGAGTGTTAGGGAGAATCAGCCCCAGCATTTT; CDR3: CAWSVRENQPQHF
V: TRBV11-2; size: -; J: TRBJ2-2; D: -; DNA: TGTGCCAGCAGCTTAGTTTTTCCGGGGACCGGGGAGCTGTTTTTT; CDR3: CASSLVFPGTGELFF
V: TRBV28; size: few; J: TRBJ1-2; D: TRBD1; DNA: TGTGCCAGCAGTACCCCGACAGGGACGGGGATGGGTGGCTACACCTTC; CDR3: CASSTPTGTGMGGYTF
V: TRBV29-1; size: -; J: TRBJ2-7; D: TRBD1; DNA: TGCAGCGTTTCTGGATACAGGGGGGAAATCTCCTACGAGCAGTACTTC; CDR3: CSVSGYRGEISYEQYF
V: TRBV18; size: -; J: TRBJ2-4; D: -; DNA: TGTGCCAGCTCAATCGACAGGGCCAAAAACATTCAGTACTTC; CDR3: CASSIDRAKNIQYF
V: TRBV7-2; size: -; J: TRBJ2-5; D: TRBD2; DNA: TGTGCCAGCAGCTTTCCGGGAGGGCTGGCGCGGGAGACCCAGTACTTC; CDR3: CASSFPGGLARETQYF
V: TRBV9; size: -; J: TRBJ2-1; D: TRBD2; DNA: TGTGCCAGCAGCGTAGCTCTACTAGCGGGAGGAGGTGAGCAGTTCTTC; CDR3: CASSVALLAGGGEQFF
V: TRBV18; size: -; J: TRBJ2-1; D: -; DNA: TGTGCCAGCTCACCACCTATTAAAGAGCAGTTCTTC; CDR3: CASSPPIKEQFF
V: TRBV5-5; size: few; J: TRBJ2-7; D: TRBD2; DNA: TGTGCCAGCAGCCGCGGACTAGCGGGAGGGCCTCAATCCTACGAGCAGTACTTC; CDR3: CASSRGLAGGPQSYEQYF
V: TRBV28; size: few; J: TRBJ1-3; D: -; DNA: TGTGCCAGCAGTTTAGTGACAGTCTCTGGAAACACCATATATTTT; CDR3: CASSLVTVSGNTIYF
V: TRBV19; size: -; J: TRBJ1-1; D: -; DNA: TGTGCCAGTATCGGTGCTGGGAACACTGAAGCTTTCTTT; CDR3: CASIGAGNTEAFF
V: TRBV9; size: few; J: TRBJ2-7; D: TRBD2; DNA: TGTGCCAGCAGCGTAGGTACTAGCGGGGGCCCCTACGAGCAGTACTTC; CDR3: CASSVGTSGGPYEQYF
V: TRBV14; size: -; J: TRBJ2-2; D: TRBD2; DNA: TGTGCCAGCAGCCTGGGACTAGCGGTAAACACCGGGGAGCTGTTTTTT; CDR3: CASSLGLAVNTGELFF
V: TRBV4-2; size: -; J: TRBJ2-2; D: TRBD2; DNA: TGTGCCAGCAGCCAAGTCGGTTCTAGCGGGAGTAGCACCGGGGAGCTGTTTTTT; CDR3: CASSQVGSSGSSTGELFF
V: TRBV6-5; size: -; J: TRBJ1-1; D: -; DNA: TGTGCCAGCAGCCGTCACGAGAGTGAAGCTTTCTTT; CDR3: CASSRHESEAFF
V: TRBV5-1; size: -; J: TRBJ2-2; D: -; DNA: TGCGCCAGCGGGAGACCCACCGGGGAGCTGTTTTTT; CDR3: CASGRPTGELFF
V: TRBV29-1; size: few; J: TRBJ2-7; D: -; DNA: TGCAGCGTTTCGACTTGGAGCTCCTACGAGCAGTACTTC; CDR3: CSVSTWSSYEQYF
V: TRBV7-8; size: -; J: TRBJ1-2; D: TRBD1; DNA: TGTGCCAGCAGCCCAGAGACAGGGGGAAGAGGCTCCAATGGCTACACCTTC; CDR3: CASSPETGGRGSNGYTF
V: TRBV2; size: -; J: TRBJ2-5; D: TRBD1; DNA: TGTGCCAGAGACAGGGGCCAAGAGACCCAGTACTTC; CDR3: CARDRGQETQYF
V: TRBV5-1; size: few; J: TRBJ2-7; D: TRBD1; DNA: TGCGCCAGCAGCTTGACAGGGGTTGCCGAGCAGTACTTC; CDR3: CASSLTGVAEQYF
V: TRBV2; size: few; J: TRBJ1-2; D: -; DNA: TGTGCCAGCAGTGATGACTTAGGCTATGGCTACACCTTC; CDR3: CASSDDLGYGYTF
V: TRBV7-2; size: few; J: TRBJ2-7; D: -; DNA: TGTGCCAGCAGCTCCAGGGGAGGGTCCTACGAGCAGTACTTC; CDR3: CASSSRGGSYEQYF
V: TRBV7-9; size: -; J: TRBJ2-5; D: TRBD2; DNA: TGTGCCAGCAGCTTAGCGACTAGCGGCCAAGAGACCCAGTACTTC; CDR3: CASSLATSGQETQYF
V: TRBV6-6; size: few; J: TRBJ2-7; D: TRBD1; DNA: TGTGCCAGCAGTAGGACAGGACCCGGCGAGCAGTACTTC; CDR3: CASSRTGPGEQYF
V: TRBV6-5; size: -; J: TRBJ2-7; D: -; DNA: TGTGCCAGCAGCGAGAGATGGGAGCAGTACTTC; CDR3: CASSERWEQYF
V: TRBV11-2; size: -; J: TRBJ2-5; D: TRBD2; DNA: TGTGCCAGCAGCTTAGGACTAGCGAGGGGAGAGACCCAGTACTTC; CDR3: CASSLGLARGETQYF
V: TRBV5-1; size: few; J: TRBJ2-1; D: TRBD1; DNA: TGCGCCAGCAGCCCTTCCGGGACAGATTACAATGAGCAGTTCTTC; CDR3: CASSPSGTDYNEQFF
V: TRBV5-1; size: -; J: TRBJ1-4; D: -; DNA: TGCGCCAGCAGCTTGGACAGGGATTGGGAACTGTTTTTT; CDR3: CASSLDRDWELFF
V: TRBV25-1; size: few; J: TRBJ2-1; D: TRBD2; DNA: TGTGCCAGCCGAGGACTAGCGGACAGCTCCTACAATGAGCAGTTCTTC; CDR3: CASRGLADSSYNEQFF
V: TRBV7-2; size: -; J: TRBJ2-1; D: -; DNA: TGTGCCAGCAGCTTAGAGAGGGTGTATGAGCAGTTCTTC; CDR3: CASSLERVYEQFF
V: TRBV5-1; size: -; J: TRBJ2-3; D: -; DNA: TGCGCCAGCACTACGTTGGGGACTAGCACAGATACGCAGTATTTT; CDR3: CASTTLGTSTDTQYF
V: TRBV19; size: -; J: TRBJ2-4; D: -; DNA: TGTGCCAGTAGGCTCGACAGGTCCCCTCAAAACATTCAGTACTTC; CDR3: CASRLDRSPQNIQYF
V: TRBV4-2; size: -; J: TRBJ2-1; D: TRBD1; DNA: TGTGCCAGCAGCCAACGACAGGGTTCCGATGAGCAGTTCTTC; CDR3: CASSQRQGSDEQFF
V: TRBV7-3; size: -; J: TRBJ2-2; D: TRBD2; DNA: TGTGCCAGCAGCCCTGAGGTAGCGGGAGTGGACGGGGAGCTGTTTTTT; CDR3: CASSPEVAGVDGELFF
V: TRBV28; size: -; J: TRBJ2-4; D: TRBD2; DNA: TGTGCCAGCATTACCAGCGGGAGTGACATTCAGTACTTC; CDR3: CASITSGSDIQYF
V: TRBV4-2; size: few; J: TRBJ2-7; D: TRBD2; DNA: TGTGCCAGCAGCCAAGGATCCCTCCCACTAGCGGGGGAGACCTACGAGCAGTACTTC; CDR3: CASSQGSLPLAGETYEQYF
V: TRBV6-1; size: few; J: TRBJ1-2; D: -; DNA: TGTGCCAGCATCGGGACATCGAACTATGGCTACACCTTC; CDR3: CASIGTSNYGYTF
V: TRBV30; size: few; J: TRBJ1-5; D: -; DNA: TGTGCCTGGAGTGTACAGTGGGGCCCCAATCAGCCCCAGCATTTT; CDR3: CAWSVQWGPNQPQHF
V: TRBV9; size: -; J: TRBJ2-2; D: -; DNA: TGTGCCAGCAGCGTAATAGAGAACACCGGGGAGCTGTTTTTT; CDR3: CASSVIENTGELFF
V: TRBV15; size: many; J: TRBJ2-7; D: TRBD2; DNA: TGTGCCACCAGCAGAGTAGCGGGAGGACCCTACGAGCAGTACTTC; CDR3: CATSRVAGGPYEQYF
V: TRBV20-1; size: -; J: TRBJ2-1; D: -; DNA: TGCAGTGCTAGACGGTTCAATGAGCAGTTCTTC; CDR3: CSARRFNEQFF
V: TRBV30; size: few; J: TRBJ2-3; D: TRBD2; DNA: TGTGCCTGCGGGGGGGGCGGGAGCACAGATACGCAGTATTTT; CDR3: CACGGGGSTDTQYF
V: TRBV9; size: once; J: TRBJ1-5; D: -; DNA: TGTGCCAGCAGCGCCCGGACAGATCAGCCCCAGCATTTT; CDR3: CASSARTDQPQHF
V: TRBV5-1; size: few; J: TRBJ2-1; D: TRBD2; DNA: TGCGCCAGCAGCCCGGAGGGACTAGCGACCCCCTCCTACAATGAGCAGTTCTTC; CDR3: CASSPEGLATPSYNEQFF